The 14 T cell receptor beta chains reported below all come from one sample, sequenced in a study of cytomegalovirus exposure and HLA in healthy donors. PCR was performed using 60 Vbeta and 13 Jbeta primers. Data came from immunoSEQ multiplex PCR; TCRdb stores just in-frame clones and leaves some out. The sample records 150,000 to 200,000 clones, 75% to 85% being singletons. The sample consisted of PBMCs. The receptors originated from a woman aged 18-29 years in good health and CMV-seropositive.

V is TRBV6-5 and J is TRBJ2-1, with 8 positions matching TRBD1. The trim removed 5 bases at V and 4 bases at J, leaving 4 bases unmatched. This CDR3 is 14 amino acids long. CDR1 is MNHEY and CDR2 is SVGAGI in the germline V gene. CDR3 DNA sequence: TGTGCCAGCAGTGAGGACAGGGAATACAATGAGCAGTTCTTC. Translated, it gives CASSEDREYNEQFF.

CDR3 nucleotides: TGTGCCAGCTTCGGGTATAACTATGGCTACACCTTC. Its protein product is CASFGYNYGYTF. V is TRBV28 and J is TRBJ1-2, with no clear D. Trimming left V 8 bases short and J 1 base short, with 8 bases between. This CDR3 has 12 amino acids. CDR1 is MDHEN and CDR2 is SYDVKM in the germline V gene.

CDR3: CASNRRGATNEKLFF. For the CDR3, the DNA is TGTGCCAGCAACCGACGGGGGGCAACTAATGAAAAACTGTTTTTT. The chain uses TRBV5-4 and TRBJ1-4; D may be TRBD1 (5 bases). The CDR3 runs 15 residues. Trimming cost V 6 bases and J 0 bases, with 12 bases left between them. From germline, CDR1 is SGHNT and CDR2 YYREEE (reference sequence).

The J gene is TRBJ1-4, the V gene TRBV27; D is unclear. The CDR3 has 18 residues. Trimming took off 1 base at V and 0 bases at J, with 15 bases between the two ends. Germline loops: CDR1 MNHEY, CDR2 SMNVEV (reference sequence). CDR3 protein: CASSLYYPLTSTNEKLFF. The CDR3 nucleotides read TGTGCCAGCAGTTTATATTATCCCCTGACATCAACTAATGAAAAACTGTTTTTT.

The chain links TRBV5-8 to TRBJ2-7; perhaps TRBD1 as D (6 bases). V was shortened by 0 bases and J by 0 bases, with 16 bases between the two germline ends. The CDR3 totals 17 residues. Germline V gene lookup returns CDR1 SGHTS and CDR2 YDEGEE. CDR3 nucleotides: TGTGCCAGCAGCTTGGGCCAGGGGAGAGCTAGCTCCTACGAGCAGTACGTC. This gives the protein CASSLGQGRASSYEQYV.

The rearrangement links TRBV6-5 to TRBJ1-1; D is undetermined. Trimming took 6 bases from V and 3 from J, leaving 14 bases between them. The germline V gene encodes CDR1 MNHEY and CDR2 SVGAGI. This CDR3 is 14 amino acids long. CDR3 residues: CASSHRGQDTEAFF. In nucleotides, the CDR3 is TGTGCCAGCAGCCACAGAGGGCAGGACACTGAAGCTTTCTTT.

The CDR3 spells CASSLLQGISVYNEQFF. The CDR3 DNA sequence: TGTGCCAGCAGCCTCCTGCAGGGGATTTCCGTGTACAATGAGCAGTTCTTC. The rearrangement links TRBV5-4 to TRBJ2-1; possible D gene TRBD1, 6 bases. From germline, CDR1 is SGHNT and CDR2 YYREEE (reference sequence). With 4 bases removed from V and 4 bases from J, the gap between germline ends came to 21 bases. The CDR3 is 17 amino acids. Drawing the rest from reference TRBV5-4 and TRBJ2-1, the complete variable domain is ETGVTQSPTHLIKTRGQQVTLRCSSQSGHNTVSWYQQALGQGPQFIFQYYREEENGRGNFPPRFSGLQFPNYSSELNVNALELDDSALYLCASSLLQGISVYNEQFFGPGTRLTVL.

The chain couples TRBV19 to TRBJ2-3, with 9 bases aligning to TRBD2. CDR3 length: 15 amino acids. CDR1 and CDR2 (germline): LNHDA, SQIVND (reference sequence). Unmatched junction bases numbered 10, after V lost 3 bases and J lost 9 bases. In nucleotides, the CDR3 is TGTGCCAGTAGTATCCTAGCGGGGACGACAGGGACGCAGTATTTT. This encodes CASSILAGTTGTQYF.

The chain is built from TRBV28 and TRBJ2-3, with TRBD2 matching 10 bases. After removal of 6 bases from V and 2 bases from J, the junction contained 11 bases not matched to a gene. CDR1 is MDHEN and CDR2 is SYDVKM in the germline V gene. This CDR3 region has 17 residues. The CDR3 region is CASSLGGLAGATDTQYF. CDR3 coding DNA: TGTGCCAGCAGCCTAGGAGGGCTAGCGGGAGCCACAGATACGCAGTATTTT.

This sequence joins TRBV6-1 and TRBJ1-6, with 8 positions matching TRBD1. Germline CDR1 MNHNS, CDR2 SASEGT. Trimming at V came to 6 bases and at J to 9 bases, leaving 10 bases not matched to a gene. This CDR3 spans 15 amino acids. CDR3 loop: CASSHQQGDPSPLHF. Written as DNA, the CDR3 is TGTGCCAGCAGCCACCAACAGGGGGATCCTTCACCCCTCCACTTT.

The chain recombines TRBV6-1 with TRBJ1-2; no firm D call. The CDR3 extends over 17 amino acids. V lost 4 bases and J lost 6, with 24 bases in between. Germline V CDR1 and CDR2: MNHNS, SASEGT. The CDR3 DNA follows: TGTGCCAGCAGTGCGCAGGAATGGAGGATGACCCTAAATGGCTACACCTTC. As protein: CASSAQEWRMTLNGYTF.

The rearrangement links TRBV4-1 to TRBJ1-5; 9 bases are shared with TRBD1. The length of the CDR3 is 15 residues. Germline CDR1 is MGHRA and CDR2 is YSYEKL. V lost 4 bases and J lost 5; bases outside the gene matches: 6. This CDR3 is CASSPTGGGHQPQHF. As DNA, the CDR3 is TGCGCCAGCAGCCCCACAGGGGGCGGTCATCAGCCCCAGCATTTT.

The chain employs TRBV7-8 and TRBJ1-2; maybe TRBD1 (6 bases). The ends were cut back, 5 bases at V and 5 bases at J, with 12 bases in the middle. The CDR3 extends over 13 amino acids. Germline CDR1 and CDR2: SGHVS and FQNEAQ. The DNA for the CDR3 is TGTGCCAGCAGCATGACAGGAGGTTATGGCTACACCTTC. Amino acids: CASSMTGGYGYTF.

V and J are TRBV7-8 and TRBJ1-6; D unclear. This CDR3 region has 16 residues. V lost 1 base and J 8 bases, leaving 15 bases between the germline ends. From germline, CDR1 is SGHVS and CDR2 FQNEAQ. CDR3 region: CASSLVLSTVDSPLHF. In DNA form, the CDR3 reads TGTGCCAGCAGCTTAGTGTTGTCCACGGTGGATTCACCCCTCCACTTT.